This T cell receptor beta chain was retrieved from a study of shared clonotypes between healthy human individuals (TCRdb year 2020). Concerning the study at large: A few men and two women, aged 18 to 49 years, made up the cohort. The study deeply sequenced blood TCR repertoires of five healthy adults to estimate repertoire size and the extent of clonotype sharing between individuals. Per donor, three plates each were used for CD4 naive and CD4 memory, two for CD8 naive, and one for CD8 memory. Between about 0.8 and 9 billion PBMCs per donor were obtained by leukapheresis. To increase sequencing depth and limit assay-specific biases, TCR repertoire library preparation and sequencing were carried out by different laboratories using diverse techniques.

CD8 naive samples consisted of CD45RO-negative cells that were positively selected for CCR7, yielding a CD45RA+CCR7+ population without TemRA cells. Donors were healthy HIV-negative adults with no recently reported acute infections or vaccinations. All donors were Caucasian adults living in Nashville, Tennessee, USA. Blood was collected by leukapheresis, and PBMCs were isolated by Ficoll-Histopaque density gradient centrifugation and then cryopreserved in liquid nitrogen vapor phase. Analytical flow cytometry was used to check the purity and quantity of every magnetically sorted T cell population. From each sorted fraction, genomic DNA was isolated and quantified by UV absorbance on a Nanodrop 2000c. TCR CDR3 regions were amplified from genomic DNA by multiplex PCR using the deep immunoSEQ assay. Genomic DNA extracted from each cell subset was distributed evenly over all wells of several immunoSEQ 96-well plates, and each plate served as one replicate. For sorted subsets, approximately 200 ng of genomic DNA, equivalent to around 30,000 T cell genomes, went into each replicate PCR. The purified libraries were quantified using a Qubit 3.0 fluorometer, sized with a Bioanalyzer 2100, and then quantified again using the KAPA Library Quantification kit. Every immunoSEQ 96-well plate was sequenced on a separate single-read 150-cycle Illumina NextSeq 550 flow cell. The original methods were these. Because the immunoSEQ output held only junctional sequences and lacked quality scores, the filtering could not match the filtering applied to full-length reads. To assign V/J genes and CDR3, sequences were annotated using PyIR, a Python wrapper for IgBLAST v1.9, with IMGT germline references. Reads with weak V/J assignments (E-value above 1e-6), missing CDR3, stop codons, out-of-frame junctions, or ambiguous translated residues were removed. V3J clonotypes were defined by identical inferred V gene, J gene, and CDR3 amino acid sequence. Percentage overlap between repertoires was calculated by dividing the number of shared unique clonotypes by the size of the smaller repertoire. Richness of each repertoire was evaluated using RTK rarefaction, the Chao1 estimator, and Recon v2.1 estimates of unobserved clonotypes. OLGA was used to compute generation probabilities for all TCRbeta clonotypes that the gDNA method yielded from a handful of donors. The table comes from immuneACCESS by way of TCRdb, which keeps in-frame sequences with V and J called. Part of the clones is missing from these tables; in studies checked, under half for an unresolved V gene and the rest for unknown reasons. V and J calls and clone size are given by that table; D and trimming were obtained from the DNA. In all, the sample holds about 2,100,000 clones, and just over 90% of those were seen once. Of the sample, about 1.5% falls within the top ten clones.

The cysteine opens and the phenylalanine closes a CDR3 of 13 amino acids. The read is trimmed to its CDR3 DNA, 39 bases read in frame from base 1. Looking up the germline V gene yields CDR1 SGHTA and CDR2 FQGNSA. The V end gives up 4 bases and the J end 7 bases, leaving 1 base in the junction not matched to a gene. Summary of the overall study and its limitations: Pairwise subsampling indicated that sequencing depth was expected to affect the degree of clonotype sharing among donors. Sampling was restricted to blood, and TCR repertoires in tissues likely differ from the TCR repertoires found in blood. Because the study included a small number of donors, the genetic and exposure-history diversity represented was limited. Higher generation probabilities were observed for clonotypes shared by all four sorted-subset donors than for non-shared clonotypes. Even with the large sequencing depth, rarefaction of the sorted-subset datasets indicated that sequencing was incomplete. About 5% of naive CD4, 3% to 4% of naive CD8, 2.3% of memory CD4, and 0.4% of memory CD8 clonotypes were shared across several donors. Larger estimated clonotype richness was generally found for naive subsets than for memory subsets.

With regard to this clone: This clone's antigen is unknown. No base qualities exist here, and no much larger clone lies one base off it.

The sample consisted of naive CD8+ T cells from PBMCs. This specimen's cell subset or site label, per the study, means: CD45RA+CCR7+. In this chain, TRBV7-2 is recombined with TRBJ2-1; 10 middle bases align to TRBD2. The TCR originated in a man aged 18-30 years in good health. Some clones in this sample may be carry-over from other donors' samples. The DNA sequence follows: TGTGCCAGCAGCTGGGGACTAGCGAATGAGCAGTTCTTC. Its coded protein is CASSWGLANEQFF. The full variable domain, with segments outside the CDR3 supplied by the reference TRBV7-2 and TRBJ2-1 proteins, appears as GAGVSQSPSNKVTEKGKDVELRCDPISGHTALYWYRQSLGQGLEFLIYFQGNSAPDKSGLPSDRFSAERTGGSVSTLTIQRTQQEDSAVYLCASSWGLANEQFFGPGTRLTVL.